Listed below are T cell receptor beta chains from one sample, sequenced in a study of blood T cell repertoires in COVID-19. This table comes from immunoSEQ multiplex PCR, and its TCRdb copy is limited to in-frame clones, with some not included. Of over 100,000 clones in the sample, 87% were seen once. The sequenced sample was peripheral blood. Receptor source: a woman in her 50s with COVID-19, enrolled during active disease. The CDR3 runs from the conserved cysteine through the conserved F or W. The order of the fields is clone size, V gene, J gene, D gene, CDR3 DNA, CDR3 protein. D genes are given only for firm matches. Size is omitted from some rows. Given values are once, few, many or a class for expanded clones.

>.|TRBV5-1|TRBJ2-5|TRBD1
TGCGCCAGCAGCTTGGATACAGGGGAAGAGACCCAGTACTTC
CASSLDTGEETQYF
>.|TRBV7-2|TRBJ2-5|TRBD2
TGTGCCAGCAGCCCAGGACTAGCGGGGGGGCGAAAGACCCAGTACTTC
CASSPGLAGGRKTQYF
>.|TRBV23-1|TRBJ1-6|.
TGCGCCAGCAATAAACGGACAAGCCCGCCATGGATATATAATTCACCCCTCCACTTT
CASNKRTSPPWIYNSPLHF
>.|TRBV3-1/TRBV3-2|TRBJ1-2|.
TGTGCCAGCAGCTATAGTGGGGCTGGCTACACCTTC
CASSYSGAGYTF
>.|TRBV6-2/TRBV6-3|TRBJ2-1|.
TGTGCCAGCAGTCCGCGGGGCCATACAGCAAATGAGCAGTTCTTC
CASSPRGHTANEQFF
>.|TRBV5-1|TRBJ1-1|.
TGCGCCAGCAGCTTGGATTGGGGGGGCACTGAAGCTTTCTTT
CASSLDWGGTEAFF
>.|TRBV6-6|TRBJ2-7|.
TGTGCCAGCAGTGCCGACAGCTACGAGCAGTACTTC
CASSADSYEQYF
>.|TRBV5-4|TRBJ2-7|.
TGTGCCAGCAGCTTCGGTCCAGCGGGCGAATCCTACGAGCAGTACTTC
CASSFGPAGESYEQYF
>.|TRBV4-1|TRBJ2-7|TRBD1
TGCGCCAGCAGCCGACCGGGACAGGATATCTCCTACGAGCAGTACTTC
CASSRPGQDISYEQYF
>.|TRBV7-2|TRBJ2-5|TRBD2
TGTGCCAGCAGCTTAGCGGGGGGGCAAGAGACCCAGTACTTC
CASSLAGGQETQYF
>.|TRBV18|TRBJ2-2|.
TGTGCCAGCTCACCACGGGCAGGGGACACCGGGGAGCTGTTTTTT
CASSPRAGDTGELFF
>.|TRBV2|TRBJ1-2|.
TGTGCCAGCAGGAGGCTTCTGAACTATGGCTACACCTTC
CASRRLLNYGYTF
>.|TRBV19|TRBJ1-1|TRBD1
TGTGCCAGTAGTATAACCCCCCGGACAGGTGAAGCTTTCTTT
CASSITPRTGEAFF
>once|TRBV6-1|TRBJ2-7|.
TGTGCCAGCAGTGGAGATACTATAGGCTTTTACTACGAGCAGTACTTC
CASSGDTIGFYYEQYF
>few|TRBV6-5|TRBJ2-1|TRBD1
TGTGCCAGCATGCTGGGGGACAGGGTTGTCAATGAGCAGTTCTTC
CASMLGDRVVNEQFF
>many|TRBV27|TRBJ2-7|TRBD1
TGTGCCAGCAGTGTGGACAGGGGGCAAACGGGTTCCCACGAGCAGTACTTC
CASSVDRGQTGSHEQYF
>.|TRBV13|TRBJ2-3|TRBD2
TGTGCCAGCAGCTGGGAGACGCGGGGGGCTTTAACCACAGATACGCAGTATTTT
CASSWETRGALTTDTQYF
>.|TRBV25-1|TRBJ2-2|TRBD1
TGTGCCAGCAGTCCCGGACGGACAGGGGGCACCGGGGAGCTGTTTTTT
CASSPGRTGGTGELFF
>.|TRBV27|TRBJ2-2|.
TGTGCCAGCAGGGCAGGGGAAAAGGAGACCGGGGAGCTGTTTTTT
CASRAGEKETGELFF
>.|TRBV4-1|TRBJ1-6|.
TGCGCCAGCAGCCAAGATCTCAGGGGCCCTTCACCCCTCCACTTT
CASSQDLRGPSPLHF
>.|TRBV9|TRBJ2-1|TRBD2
TGTGCCAGCAGCGTAGCCCCAAGGCTAGCGGACAATGAGCAGTTCTTC
CASSVAPRLADNEQFF
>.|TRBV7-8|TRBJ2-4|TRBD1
TGTGCCAGCAGCCGAGAAACAGGGGAAAACATTCAGTACTTC
CASSRETGENIQYF
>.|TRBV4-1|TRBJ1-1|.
TGCGCCAGCAGCCAACTTGCGGCGGAGACTGAAGCTTTCTTT
CASSQLAAETEAFF
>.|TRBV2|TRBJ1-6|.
TGTGCCAGCAGGGGAACAGGTGCGAGCTCCTATAATTCACCCCTCCACTTT
CASRGTGASSYNSPLHF
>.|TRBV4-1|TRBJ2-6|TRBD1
TGCGCCAGCAGCTCAGGACAGGGGAGCTCTGGGGCCAACGTCCTGACTTTC
CASSSGQGSSGANVLTF
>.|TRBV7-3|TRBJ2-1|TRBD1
TGTGCCAGCAGCTTAACTCACCGGGACAGGTCGGACAATGAGCAGTTCTTC
CASSLTHRDRSDNEQFF
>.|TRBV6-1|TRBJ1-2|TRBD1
TGTGCCAGCAGTGAAGGGACAGGGGTATACTATGGCTACACCTTC
CASSEGTGVYYGYTF
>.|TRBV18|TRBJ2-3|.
TGTGCCAGCTCACCACCGGGCTTGAACACAGATACGCAGTATTTT
CASSPPGLNTDTQYF
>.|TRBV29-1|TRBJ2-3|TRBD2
TGCAGCGTTGAAGGCGGGGGTACAGATACGCAGTATTTT
CSVEGGGTDTQYF
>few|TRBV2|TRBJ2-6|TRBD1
TGTGCCAGCAGTACCCCCCGGGACAGGGCCGGGGCCAACGTCCTGACTTTC
CASSTPRDRAGANVLTF
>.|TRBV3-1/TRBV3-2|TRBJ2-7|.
TGTGCCAGCAGCCAGGGGACACCCGAGCAGTACTTC
CASSQGTPEQYF
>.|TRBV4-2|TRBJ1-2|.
TGTGCCAGCAGCCAGATGGACGGAGGAGCTCTCTATGGCTACACCTTC
CASSQMDGGALYGYTF
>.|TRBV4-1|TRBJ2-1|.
TGCGCCAGCAGCCCAACGGTAAGCTCCTACAATGAGCAGTTCTTC
CASSPTVSSYNEQFF
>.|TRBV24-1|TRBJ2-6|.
TGTGCCACCAGTTCAGGGGCTCCTGGGGCCAACGTCCTGACTTTC
CATSSGAPGANVLTF
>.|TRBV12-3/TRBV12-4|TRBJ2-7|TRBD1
TGTGCCAGCAGCTCGGGACAGACCTACGAGCAGTACTTC
CASSSGQTYEQYF
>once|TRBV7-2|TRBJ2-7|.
TGTGCCAGCAGCTTAGAGGTCGGGTTCTACGAGCAGTACTTC
CASSLEVGFYEQYF
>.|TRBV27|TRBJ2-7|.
TGTGCCAGCAGTTTTCAGGGCAGTTCCTACGAGCAGTACTTC
CASSFQGSSYEQYF
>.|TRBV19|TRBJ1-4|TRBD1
TGTGCCACCGAGACAGGGAATGAAAAACTGTTTTTT
CATETGNEKLFF
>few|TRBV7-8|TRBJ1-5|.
TGTGCCAGCAGCTTAATTAGGGGTGGTCAGCCCCAGCATTTT
CASSLIRGGQPQHF
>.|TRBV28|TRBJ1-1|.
TGTGCCAGCAGCATAACTAGACAGGTCGCTGAAGCTTTCTTT
CASSITRQVAEAFF
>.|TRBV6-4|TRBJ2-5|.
TGTGCCAGCAGTGCCACGGGGGGAGGGGGGAAGAGGGAAGAGACCCAGTACTTC
CASSATGGGGKREETQYF